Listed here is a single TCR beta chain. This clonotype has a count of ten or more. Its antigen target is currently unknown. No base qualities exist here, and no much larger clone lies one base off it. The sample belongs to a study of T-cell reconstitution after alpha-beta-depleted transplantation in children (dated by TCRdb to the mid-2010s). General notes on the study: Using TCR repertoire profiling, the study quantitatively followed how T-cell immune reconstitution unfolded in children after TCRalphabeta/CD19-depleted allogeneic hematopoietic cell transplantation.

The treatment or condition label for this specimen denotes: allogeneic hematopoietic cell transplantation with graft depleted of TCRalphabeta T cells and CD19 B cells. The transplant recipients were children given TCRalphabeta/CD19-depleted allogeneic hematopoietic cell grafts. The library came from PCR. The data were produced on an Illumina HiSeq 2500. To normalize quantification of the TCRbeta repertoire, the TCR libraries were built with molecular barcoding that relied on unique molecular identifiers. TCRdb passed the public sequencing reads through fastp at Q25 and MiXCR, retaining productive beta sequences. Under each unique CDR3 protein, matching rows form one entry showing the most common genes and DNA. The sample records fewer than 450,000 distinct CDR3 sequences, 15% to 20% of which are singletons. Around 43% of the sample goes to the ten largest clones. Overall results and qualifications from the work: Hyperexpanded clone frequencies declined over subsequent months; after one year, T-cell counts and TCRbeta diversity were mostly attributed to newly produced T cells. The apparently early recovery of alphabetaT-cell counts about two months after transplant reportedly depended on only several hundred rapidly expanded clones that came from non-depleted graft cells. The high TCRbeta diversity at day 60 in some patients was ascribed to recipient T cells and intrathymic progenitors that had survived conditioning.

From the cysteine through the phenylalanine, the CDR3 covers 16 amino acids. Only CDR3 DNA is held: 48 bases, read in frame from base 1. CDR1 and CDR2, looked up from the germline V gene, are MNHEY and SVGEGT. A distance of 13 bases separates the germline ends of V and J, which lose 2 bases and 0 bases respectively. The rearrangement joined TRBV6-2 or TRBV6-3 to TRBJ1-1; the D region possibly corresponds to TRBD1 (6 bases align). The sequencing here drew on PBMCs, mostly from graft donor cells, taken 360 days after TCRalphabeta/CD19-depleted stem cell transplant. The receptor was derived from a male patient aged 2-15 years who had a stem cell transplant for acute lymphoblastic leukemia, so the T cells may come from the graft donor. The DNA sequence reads TGTGCCAGCAGTTACCCGGAAGGGACACTGAACACTGAAGCTTTCTTT. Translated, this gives CASSYPEGTLNTEAFF.